The rows below give T cell receptor beta chains drawn from one sample of a study of OX40 agonist ivuxolimab in advanced cancers. Here immunoSEQ multiplex PCR was the method, and the copy in TCRdb shows in-frame clones only, minus some. The sample shows 90,000 or so clones, roughly 89% of them seen only once. The source material was CD4+ or CD8+ T cells sorted from blood, sampled in a trial of the OX40 agonist ivuxolimab. The receptors originated from an adult with an advanced solid tumor such as melanoma, head and neck, liver or kidney cancer. Each CDR3 is given without its conserved first and last residue. Fields, in order: J gene, V gene, CDR3 protein.

>TRBJ2-3|TRBV19
ASSIRSRGRTDTQY
>TRBJ1-2|TRBV7-2
ASSSWGGRDDGYT
>TRBJ1-1|TRBV9
ASSGDLDREAF
>TRBJ2-5|TRBV7-2
ASSLGPRDLQETQY
>TRBJ1-2|TRBV6-4
ASRETGGHFGYGYT
>TRBJ2-5|TRBV5-4
ASSRQTGTAETQY
>TRBJ1-1|TRBV30
AWSTEAEAF
>TRBJ2-5|TRBV15
ATSRAGFETQY
>TRBJ1-4|TRBV19
ASRSLDSFNEKLF
>TRBJ1-2|TRBV5-5
ASSTGGPRGYT
>TRBJ1-5|TRBV6-5
ASSYSGSNQPQH
>TRBJ2-5|TRBV7-9
ASSPPSGTRQETQY
>TRBJ1-1|TRBV28
ASSLGARVVRNTEAF
>TRBJ2-1|TRBV7-2
ASSPRAWHNEQF
>TRBJ2-3|TRBV7-9
ASSGPGTERTDTQY
>TRBJ1-1|TRBV18
ASSPVMNTEAF
>TRBJ1-1|TRBV5-6
ASSLRGVVNTEAF
>TRBJ1-1|TRBV4-2
ASSQVTGNTEAF
>TRBJ2-7|TRBV7-9
ASSRRGQGSTEQY
>TRBJ2-2|TRBV25-1
ASSDHDRGVNTGELF
>TRBJ1-6|TRBV6-5
ASSYISRGDSPLH
>TRBJ2-5|TRBV7-9
ASSPPRTGVETQY
>TRBJ2-7|TRBV5-3
ARSKGFRGYEQY
>TRBJ1-5|TRBV10-3
AISESGGSSNQPQH
>TRBJ1-2|TRBV28
ASSPGQGRFYGYT
>TRBJ1-6|TRBV30
AWSVGTLNSPLH
>TRBJ1-5|TRBV30
AWGGLDTAPQH
>TRBJ1-2|TRBV9
ASSVDSQVVLGHGYT
>TRBJ1-5|TRBV7-9
ASSLDAWQPQH
>TRBJ2-6|TRBV5-4
ASSLGVLSGANVLT
>TRBJ1-1|TRBV10-3
AISAGQGAITEAF
>TRBJ1-1|TRBV9
ASSPRGGEDTEAF
>TRBJ1-2|TRBV27
ASSLSGTGHYGYT
>TRBJ2-2|TRBV10-1
ASSESGNWGGLPAGELF
>TRBJ2-2|TRBV5-1
ASSSTSGRSGELF
>TRBJ1-5|TRBV19
ASISGPHSNQPQH
>TRBJ1-3|TRBV7-2
ASSPQAGNTIY
>TRBJ1-2|TRBV25-1
ASSLTENYGYT
>TRBJ2-1|TRBV12-5
ASGLVLGGSSGEQF
>TRBJ2-2|TRBV5-1
ASSPPGQGDTGELF
>TRBJ1-1|TRBV29-1
SVEPGSAEAF
>TRBJ2-1|TRBV5-1
ASSLERSLAVSYNEQF
>TRBJ2-3|TRBV7-2
ASSLTGGDTDTQY
>TRBJ1-1|TRBV19
ASAKQGNTEAF
>TRBJ1-2|TRBV28
ASSLQGDYGYT
>TRBJ2-5|TRBV19
ASSIRQGLQETQY
>TRBJ2-5|TRBV5-1
ASSLRDPGETQY
>TRBJ2-7|TRBV19
ASSILGQFGYEQY